The 8 T cell receptor beta chains below were found in one sample sequenced in a study of T cell responses to AZD1222 COVID-19 vaccine. Profiled with immunoSEQ multiplex PCR; TCRdb holds only in-frame clones, not every one. Found here are some 130,000 clones, about nine tenths of them singletons; the top ten hold around 0.99%. Sequenced material: peripheral blood, taken 28 days after the second AZD1222 dose. Receptors originate from an adult who received the AZD1222 COVID-19 vaccine.

This chain links TRBV5-6 with TRBJ2-4; TRBD1 matches at 8 bases. CDR1 is SGHDT and CDR2 is YYEEEE in the germline V gene. The trim removed 5 bases at V and 6 bases at J, leaving 7 bases unmatched. This CDR3 comprises 14 residues. The CDR3 is CASRSIGQGNIQYF. The CDR3 region has the DNA TGTGCCAGCAGGTCAATTGGACAGGGAAACATTCAGTACTTC.

The V and J genes are TRBV11-2 and TRBJ2-7; 8 nucleotides line up with TRBD2. The J segment lost 4 bases and the V segment lost 5 bases, leaving 7 bases of the junction unmatched. Germline CDR1 is SGHAT and CDR2 is FQNNGV. The CDR3 is made up of 14 amino acids. CDR3 in amino acids: CASSDTGTRYEQYF. In nucleotides, the CDR3 is TGTGCCAGCAGCGATACAGGGACTAGGTACGAGCAGTACTTC.

This clone appeared once. V gene TRBV5-4 combines with J gene TRBJ1-1; no reliable D call. Germline CDR1 reads SGHNT; CDR2 reads YYREEE (reference sequence). The ends were cut back, 3 bases at V and 3 bases at J, with 12 bases in the middle. CDR3 length equals 14 residues. The CDR3 sequence: CASSSATGDTEAFF. In DNA, the CDR3 is TGTGCCAGCAGCTCGGCGACGGGAGACACTGAAGCTTTCTTT.

This clone has only a few counts. V is TRBV24-1 and J is TRBJ1-2; perhaps TRBD1 as D (5 bases). Germline CDR1 reads KGHDR; CDR2 reads SFDVKD. CDR3 length equals 15 residues. Trimming cost V 2 bases and J 4 bases, with 13 bases left between them. The DNA for the CDR3 is TGTGCCACCAGTGATTCTCTGACAGACCCCTATGGCTACACCTTC. Translation: CATSDSLTDPYGYTF.

The V call is TRBV2, the J call TRBJ2-5; unclear D gene. V lost 6 bases and J lost 0, with 2 bases in between. This CDR3 is built from 11 residues. Germline lookup yields CDR1 SNHLY and CDR2 FYNNEI. CDR3 nucleotides: TGTGCCAGCAGCTACCAAGAGACCCAGTACTTC. Translation gives CASSYQETQYF.

DNA for the CDR3: TGTGCCACCGCCCTGGGACAGGGATCCTACGAGCAGTACTTC. It codes for CATALGQGSYEQYF. The J gene is TRBJ2-7, the V gene TRBV19; 9 bases are a match to TRBD1. Per germline, CDR1 LNHDA and CDR2 SQIVND (reference sequence). The V segment lost 10 bases and the J segment 1 base; nucleotides outside the gene matches: 8. The length of the CDR3 is 14 residues. Looking up the rest from reference TRBV19 and TRBJ2-7 gives the full variable domain: DGGITQSPKYLFRKEGQNVTLSCEQNLNHDAMYWYRQDPGQGLRLIYYSQIVNDFQKGDIAEGYSVSREKKESFPLTVTSAQKNPTAFYLCATALGQGSYEQYFGPGTRLTVT.

This clone was seen once. The rearrangement joins TRBV28 to TRBJ2-7; the D gene is possibly TRBD2 (6 bases). The V gene's germline CDR1 is MDHEN and CDR2 SYDVKM. V lost 3 bases and J lost 4, with 13 bases in between. This CDR3 comprises 14 residues. CDR3 DNA sequence: TGTGCCAGCAGTTTGTCCGGGGGTCAATACGAGCAGTACTTC. Its protein is CASSLSGGQYEQYF.

This rearrangement joins TRBV11-2 to TRBJ2-6; D is ambiguous. The length of the CDR3 is 17 residues. The V gene lost 5 bases and the J gene lost 4 bases, with 18 bases spanning the gap. CDR1 SGHAT and CDR2 FQNNGV come from the germline V gene. CDR3 DNA: TGTGCCAGCAGCCCAAGAATGTTTGGCTTGGGGGCCAACGTCCTGACTTTC. Translation gives CASSPRMFGLGANVLTF.